This T cell receptor beta chain was recorded in a study of T cells after somatic rescue of genetic block. The method was immunoSEQ multiplex PCR; TCRdb's version includes in-frame clones alone and lacks a portion of them. The sample has about 72,000 clones, approximately 91% seen once. CDR3 length: 17 amino acids. V lost 4 bases and J 6 bases, leaving 22 bases between the germline ends. Germline CDR1 is MNHEY and CDR2 is SMNVEV (reference sequence). The sample comprised peripheral blood mononuclear cells (PBMCs). The clonotype originates from a man aged 25-40 years. The chain is built from TRBV27 and TRBJ1-5; D is undetermined. CDR3 nucleotides: TGTGCCAGCAGTTCGCTAAGCGGCGGGGAATGGAGTCAGCCCCAGCATTTT. It encodes CASSSLSGGEWSQPQHF.